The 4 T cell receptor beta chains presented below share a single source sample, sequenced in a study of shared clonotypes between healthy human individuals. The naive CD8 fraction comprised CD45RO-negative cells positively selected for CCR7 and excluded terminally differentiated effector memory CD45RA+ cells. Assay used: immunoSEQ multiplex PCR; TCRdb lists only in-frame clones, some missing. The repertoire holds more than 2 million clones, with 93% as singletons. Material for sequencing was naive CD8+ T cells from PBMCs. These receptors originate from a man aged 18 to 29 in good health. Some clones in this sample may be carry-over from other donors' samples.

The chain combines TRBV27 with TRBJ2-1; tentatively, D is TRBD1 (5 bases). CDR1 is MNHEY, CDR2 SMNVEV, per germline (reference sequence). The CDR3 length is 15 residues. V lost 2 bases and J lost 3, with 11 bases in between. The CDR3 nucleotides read TGTGCCAGCAGTTTAACAGGAACAAGCTACAATGAGCAGTTCTTC. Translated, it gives CASSLTGTSYNEQFF.

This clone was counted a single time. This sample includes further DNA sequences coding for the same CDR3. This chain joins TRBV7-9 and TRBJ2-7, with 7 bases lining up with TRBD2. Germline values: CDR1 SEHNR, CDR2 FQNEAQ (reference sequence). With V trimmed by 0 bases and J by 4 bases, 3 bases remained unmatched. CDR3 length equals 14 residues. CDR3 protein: CASSLAGGLYEQYF. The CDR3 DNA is TGTGCCAGCAGCTTAGCGGGAGGGCTTTACGAGCAGTACTTC.

The CDR3 here is CASSPLPRVGIDYGYTF. CDR3 in DNA: TGTGCCAGCAGTCCCCTCCCCAGGGTTGGAATCGACTATGGCTACACCTTC. The chain has TRBV27 and TRBJ1-2; tentatively, D is TRBD1 (5 bases). Germline assignment: CDR1 MNHEY and CDR2 SMNVEV (reference sequence). CDR3 length equals 17 residues. Trimming cost V 5 bases and J 3 bases, with 22 bases left between them.

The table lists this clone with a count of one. The CDR3 sequence is CASRPTLSFNQPQHF. The CDR3 DNA reads TGTGCCAGCAGGCCTACACTTTCCTTCAATCAGCCCCAGCATTTT. The chain joins TRBV27 to TRBJ1-5; D ambiguous. Germline V gives CDR1 MNHEY, CDR2 SMNVEV (reference sequence). CDR3 length equals 15 residues. V was trimmed by 6 bases and J by 3 bases, leaving 15 bases between them.